This TCR beta chain originates from a study of blood T cell repertoires in COVID-19 (dated by TCRdb to about 2020). Regarding the study in general: Samples covering the acute and convalescent phases of COVID-19 were provided by collaborators in the United States, Italy and Spain. The prospective study material was composed of cDNA or gDNA derived from T cells, B-cell-depleted T cells, or PBMCs. The dataset comprised deeply sampled blood TCRbeta repertoires from subjects exposed to, actively infected with, or recovered from COVID-19. The samples were drawn from the first 160 participants of the ongoing ImmuneRACE study and from over a thousand subjects provided by 6 global collaborators. Sample metadata almost always included a de-identified subject ID, COVID-19 status, age in years and sex. The repertoires were released in a freely available public database intended as a resource for research on the immune response to SARS-CoV-2. Where available, HLA class I and class II types were taken from metadata supplied by the sample provider and were not determined by assay-based typing. Study-level results and caveats: The quantity of clinical and demographic metadata differed by source and by participant and was supplied without curation.

This clone came up a few times. There is no known antigen for this receptor. No much larger clone is present one base from it, and per-base qualities are unavailable. The immunoSEQ Assay, a bias-controlled multiplex PCR, was used to amplify TCRbeta CDR3 regions from genomic DNA. Turning to the authors' computational methods: Within the assay, amplification of reference gene primers was used to estimate how many nucleated cells each sample contained. Sequence reads were collapsed and filtered to measure the absolute abundance of every unique TCRbeta CDR3 rearrangement. For each sample, productive Simpson clonality was calculated by taking the square root of Simpson's diversity index across productive rearrangements. The clones in this table, taken by TCRdb from immuneACCESS, are in-frame only. Not every clone is retained; where verified, under half of the shortfall comes from an unresolved V gene, and the cause of the rest is unknown. The V and J calls and the clone size are those of that table, but D and trimming were determined from the DNA. Present in this sample are some 94,000 clones, roughly 89% of which were seen just once. The top ten clones comprise just under 2% of the sample.

Based on the germline V gene (reference sequence), the CDR1 and CDR2 sequences are LGHDT and YNNKEL. The CDR3 runs 13 amino acids, cysteine and phenylalanine included. The retained sequence is limited to the CDR3, 39 bases, with the frame set at the first base. V is clipped by 4 bases and J by 6 bases, and the sequence between their germline boundaries is 13 bases long. Whole blood was collected in K2EDTA tubes by collaborating institutions according to the institutions' own protocols. Collaborator samples were shipped for TCRbeta analysis as frozen whole blood, isolated PBMCs, or DNA extracted from either sample type.

The sample taken for sequencing was peripheral blood. The clonotype originates from a man between 65 and 80 years old with active or convalescent COVID-19. The rearrangement joined TRBV3-1 (or the pseudogene TRBV3-2) to TRBJ2-7, with TRBD2 perhaps the D gene, on 6 matching bases. CDR3 region: CASSPTGVREQYF. The DNA is as follows: TGTGCCAGCAGCCCAACGGGGGTCCGCGAGCAGTACTTC.